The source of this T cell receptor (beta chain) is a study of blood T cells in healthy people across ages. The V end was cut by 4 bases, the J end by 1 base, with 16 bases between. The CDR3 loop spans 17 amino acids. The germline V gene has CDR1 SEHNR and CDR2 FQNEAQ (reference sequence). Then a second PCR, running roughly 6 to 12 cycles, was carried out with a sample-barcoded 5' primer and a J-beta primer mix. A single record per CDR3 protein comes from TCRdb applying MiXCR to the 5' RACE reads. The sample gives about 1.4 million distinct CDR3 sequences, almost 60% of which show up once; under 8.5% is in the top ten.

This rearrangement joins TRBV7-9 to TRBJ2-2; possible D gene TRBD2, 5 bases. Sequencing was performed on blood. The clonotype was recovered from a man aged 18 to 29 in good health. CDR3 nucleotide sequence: TGTGCCAGCAGCTCTACGCCCACCGGGGTGAACACCGGGGAGCTGTTTTTT. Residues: CASSSTPTGVNTGELFF.